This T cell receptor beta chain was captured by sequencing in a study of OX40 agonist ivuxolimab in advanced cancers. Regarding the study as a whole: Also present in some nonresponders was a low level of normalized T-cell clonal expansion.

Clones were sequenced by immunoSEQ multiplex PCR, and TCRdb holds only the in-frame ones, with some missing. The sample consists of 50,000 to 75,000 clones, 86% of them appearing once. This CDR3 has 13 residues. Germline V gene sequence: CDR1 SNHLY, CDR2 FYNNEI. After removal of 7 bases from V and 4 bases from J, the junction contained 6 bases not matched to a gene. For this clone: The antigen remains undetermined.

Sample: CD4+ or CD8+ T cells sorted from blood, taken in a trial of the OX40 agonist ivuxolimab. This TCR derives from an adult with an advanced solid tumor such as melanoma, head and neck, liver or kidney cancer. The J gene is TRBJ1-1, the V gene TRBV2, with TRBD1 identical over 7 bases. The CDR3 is CASKDDRATEAFF. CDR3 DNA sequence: TGTGCCAGCAAAGACGACAGGGCCACTGAAGCTTTCTTT.